This T cell receptor beta chain was sequenced in a study of T cell responses to AZD1222 COVID-19 vaccine. This CDR3 is 13 amino acids long. Germline CDR1 SGHVS, CDR2 FQNEAQ. V shed 1 base and J shed 4 bases, with 6 bases lying between them. Some clones are missing from TCRdb's copy, which holds only in-frame ones; the method was immunoSEQ multiplex PCR. This sample has approximately 25,000 clones, with around 93% found just once. The sample was peripheral blood, taken 28 days after the second AZD1222 dose. This clonotype originated in an adult who received the AZD1222 COVID-19 vaccine. V is TRBV7-8 and J is TRBJ2-3, with a possible D match to TRBD1 (6 bases). Here the CDR3 DNA reads TGTGCCAGCAGCTTAGAGGGGGCAGATACGCAGTATTTT. Translating gives CASSLEGADTQYF. Variable domain in full (rest from reference TRBV7-8 and TRBJ2-3): GAGVSQSPRYKVAKRGQDVALRCDPISGHVSLFWYQQALGQGPEFLTYFQNEAQLDKSGLPSDRFFAERPEGSVSTLKIQRTQQEDSAVYLCASSLEGADTQYFGPGTRLTVL.